Each of the 3 T cell receptor beta chains below was sequenced from the same sample in a study of CD8 T cells in ankylosing spondylitis. TCRdb reanalysed the 5' RACE reads using MiXCR and keeps one entry per CDR3 protein. The top ten hold around 19% of the sample, which has 670,000 or so distinct CDR3 sequences, around 20% seen once. Findings and limits, study-wide: What seemed typical of ankylosing spondylitis blood was a TCR beta motif built from 7 or 8 highly homologous variants.

Antigens of these TCRs are unknown. Sequencing was performed on blood, either unsorted or a sorted T cell fraction (not recorded which). These receptors all stem from a male donor with ankylosing spondylitis.

V is TRBV5-1 and J is TRBJ1-2; D not certain. Trimming left V 0 bases short and J 6 bases short, with 6 bases between. The germline V gene has CDR1 SGHRS and CDR2 YFSETQ. The CDR3 runs to 12 residues. CDR3: CASSLEADGYTF. The CDR3 coding sequence is TGCGCCAGCAGCTTGGAGGCAGATGGCTACACCTTC. The full variable domain, with the rest looked up from reference TRBV5-1 and TRBJ1-2, is KAGVTQTPRYLIKTRGQQVTLSCSPISGHRSVSWYQQTPGQGLQFLFEYFSETQRNKGNFPGRFSGRQFSNSRSEMNVSTLELGDSALYLCASSLEADGYTFGSGTRLTVV.

The chain recombines TRBV6-2 or TRBV6-3 with TRBJ1-2; D is uncertain. Germline V gene lookup returns CDR1 MNHEY and CDR2 SVGEGT. This CDR3 is built from 16 residues. Deletions cut 2 bases from V and 1 base from J, with 14 bases between. Here the CDR3 reads CASSYGPEFVNYGYTF. The CDR3 coding sequence is TGTGCCAGCAGTTACGGACCAGAGTTTGTTAACTATGGCTACACCTTC.

This clonotype was observed at least ten times. The chain uses TRBV29-1 and TRBJ2-7, with D unresolved. CDR3 size: 13 residues. The V gene's germline CDR1 is SQVTM and CDR2 ANQGSEA. V lost 3 bases and J lost 0, with 9 bases in between. CDR3 sequence reads: CSVEMGISYEQYF. In DNA form, the CDR3 reads TGCAGCGTTGAGATGGGGATCTCCTACGAGCAGTACTTC.